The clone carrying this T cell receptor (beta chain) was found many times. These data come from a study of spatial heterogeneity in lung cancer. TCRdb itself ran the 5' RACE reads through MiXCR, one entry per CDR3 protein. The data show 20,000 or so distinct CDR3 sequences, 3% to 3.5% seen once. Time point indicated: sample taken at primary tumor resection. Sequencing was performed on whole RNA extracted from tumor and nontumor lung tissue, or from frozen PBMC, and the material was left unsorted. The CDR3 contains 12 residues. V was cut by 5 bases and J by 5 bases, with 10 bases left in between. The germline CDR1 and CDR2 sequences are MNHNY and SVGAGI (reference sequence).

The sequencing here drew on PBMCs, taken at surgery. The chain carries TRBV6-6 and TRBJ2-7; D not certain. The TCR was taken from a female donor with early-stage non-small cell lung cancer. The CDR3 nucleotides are TGTGCCAGCAGTATTCTGGTCGACGAGCAGTACTTC. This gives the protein CASSILVDEQYF.